The 28 T cell receptor beta chains below come from one sample, sequenced in a study of human CD8 memory T cell subsets. TCR beta libraries were made by UMI-labeled 5' RACE. TCRdb reanalyzed the 5' RACE reads, giving one entry per CDR3 protein sequence and no DNA. The clone table shows about 4,200 distinct CDR3 sequences, with the ten largest holding more than 30%. Sequenced input: CD8+ effector memory T cells (TEM) sorted from PBMCs. Subset defined: effector memory CD8 T cells, CCR7- CD45RO+ CD95+. These receptors came from a human donor in good health.

The rearrangement uses TRBV12-3 or TRBV12-4 and TRBJ2-7. The CDR3 has 14 residues. CDR3 in amino acids: CASSLGTGFYEQYF.

V usage is TRBV6-4 and J usage is TRBJ2-1. The CDR3 loop spans 15 amino acids. CDR1 MRHNA and CDR2 SNTAGT come from the germline V gene. The CDR3 here is CASSDAGGSYNEQFF.

The rearrangement joins TRBV20-1 to TRBJ2-3; as DNA is missing, the TRBD2 call by TCRdb cannot be tested. The germline gives CDR1 DFQATT, CDR2 SNEGSKA (reference sequence). The CDR3 runs 15 residues. The CDR3 protein is CSATSGRGEADTQYF.

V gene TRBV27 combines with J gene TRBJ1-2; TCRdb picks TRBD1, but there is no DNA to check that call. This CDR3 region has 14 residues. Germline-derived CDR1 and CDR2 are MNHEY and SMNVEV (reference sequence). The CDR3 region is CASSFGRDPYGYTF.

This rearrangement joins TRBV15 to TRBJ1-6. CDR1 is LNHNV and CDR2 is YYDKDF in the germline V gene (reference sequence). The CDR3 is 14 amino acids. CDR3 residues: CATSRDNYNSPLHF.

Considering frequency, this clonotype is medium-sized. The chain combines TRBV7-9 with TRBJ1-1; the TCRdb D gene call, TRBD1, has no DNA to confirm it. The CDR3 length is 14 residues. Germline CDR1 reads SEHNR; CDR2 reads FQNEAQ (reference sequence). CDR3 sequence: CASSPVEAPSEAFF.

V is TRBV2 and J is TRBJ2-5. From germline, CDR1 is SNHLY and CDR2 FYNNEI. The CDR3 runs 12 residues. The CDR3 sequence is CASKQFQETQYF. The full variable domain, its missing parts supplied by reference TRBV2 and TRBJ2-5, is EPEVTQTPSHQVTQMGQEVILRCVPISNHLYFYWYRQILGQKVEFLVSFYNNEISEKSEIFDDQFSVERPDGSNFTLKIRSTKLEDSAMYFCASKQFQETQYFGPGTRLLVL.

The chain is built from TRBV15 and TRBJ2-7; the D gene TCRdb calls, TRBD1, cannot be checked with no DNA. Germline CDR1 reads LNHNV; CDR2 reads YYDKDF (reference sequence). This CDR3 has 15 amino acids. CDR3 residues: CATSREGRDSYEQYF.

The rearrangement links TRBV20-1 to TRBJ1-1; TCRdb gives TRBD1 as the D gene, but with no DNA this cannot be confirmed. Germline V CDR1 and CDR2: DFQATT, SNEGSKA (reference sequence). CDR3 length equals 14 residues. CDR3 amino acids: CRASTQGGDTEAFF.

The chain recombines TRBV13 with TRBJ2-7; TCRdb's D call, TRBD1, is unchecked because there is no DNA. Germline CDR1 and CDR2: PRHDT and FYEKMQ (reference sequence). The CDR3 has 14 amino acids. CDR3 residues: CASSLEQGGYEQYF.

The V gene is TRBV4-2, the J gene TRBJ2-3; TCRdb gives TRBD1 as the D gene, but with no DNA this cannot be confirmed. The CDR3 extends over 15 amino acids. Germline assignment: CDR1 LGHNA and CDR2 YNFKEQ. CDR3 region: CASSQGSRDTDTQYF.

This chain joins TRBV30 and TRBJ2-7; TCRdb selects TRBD1, and the lack of DNA leaves this call unchecked. Germline V gene lookup returns CDR1 GTSNPN and CDR2 SVGIG (reference sequence). The CDR3 length is 14 residues. The CDR3 spells CAWGDRGLSYEQYF. The entire variable domain, with the rest obtained from reference TRBV30 and TRBJ2-7, is as follows: SQTIHQWPATLVQPVGSPLSLECTVEGTSNPNLYWYRQAAGRGLQLLFYSVGIGQISSEVPQNLSASRPQDRQFILSSKKLLLSDSGFYLCAWGDRGLSYEQYFGPGTRLTVT.

The V gene is TRBV11-2, the J gene TRBJ1-5; TCRdb's D call of TRBD1 is untestable without DNA. CDR1 SGHAT and CDR2 FQNNGV come from the germline V gene. The CDR3 runs to 18 residues. CDR3 in amino acids: CASSRGQGIGGGNQPQHF.

CDR3 sequence reads: CSAREGTSDYNEQFF. The rearrangement links TRBV20-1 to TRBJ2-1; TCRdb lists TRBD2, though no DNA is available to test this call. Germline CDR1 is DFQATT and CDR2 is SNEGSKA (reference sequence). This CDR3 region has 15 residues.

This chain joins TRBV2 and TRBJ1-5. The CDR3 covers 11 residues. Germline CDR1 SNHLY, CDR2 FYNNEI. The chain's CDR3 is CASTDGQPQHF.

V is TRBV6-4 and J is TRBJ2-1. The CDR3 has 13 amino acids. Per the germline V gene, CDR1 is MRHNA and CDR2 is SNTAGT. The CDR3 sequence is CASSLRPNNEQFF.

This rearrangement joins TRBV12-3 or TRBV12-4 to TRBJ1-3; TCRdb proposes TRBD1, but this gene call is untestable without DNA. The CDR3 length is 13 residues. The CDR3 sequence is CASRGHIGNTIYF.

The chain is built from TRBV11-2 and TRBJ2-5; lacking DNA, the TRBD1 call made by TCRdb goes unchecked. Germline V gene sequence: CDR1 SGHAT, CDR2 FQNNGV. The CDR3 runs 15 residues. This chain's CDR3 is CASSESGGSEETQYF. The variable domain in full, with the rest retrieved from reference TRBV11-2 and TRBJ2-5, is EAGVAQSPRYKIIEKRQSVAFWCNPISGHATLYWYQQILGQGPKLLIQFQNNGVVDDSQLPKDRFSAERLKGVDSTLKIQPAKLEDSAVYLCASSESGGSEETQYFGPGTRLLVL.

The chain is built from TRBV11-2 and TRBJ1-1. The CDR3 runs 13 residues. CDR1 is SGHAT and CDR2 is FQNNGV in the germline V gene. CDR3 in amino acids: CASSLGPYTEAFF.

The chain employs TRBV11-3 and TRBJ2-2. The CDR3 is made up of 16 amino acids. CDR1 is SGHNT and CDR2 is YENEEA in the germline V gene. CDR3 protein: CASSPRTELWAGELFF.

The chain employs TRBV4-3 and TRBJ2-5; the D call from TCRdb, TRBD1, cannot be confirmed without DNA. CDR1 is LGHNA and CDR2 is YSLEER in the germline V gene. The CDR3 is 16 residues long. The CDR3 sequence is CASSQARGTGSETQYF.

The CDR3 sequence: CASSQEWTGSGDTIYF. The V and J genes are TRBV4-1 and TRBJ1-3; there is no DNA to check the TCRdb D call of TRBD1. Germline values: CDR1 MGHRA, CDR2 YSYEKL. The CDR3 runs to 16 residues.

V and J are TRBV30 and TRBJ2-7; TCRdb returns TRBD2, unconfirmable since there is no DNA. Germline V gene sequence: CDR1 GTSNPN, CDR2 SVGIG (reference sequence). This CDR3 has 17 residues. The CDR3 protein is CAWSAGLAGGPHDEQYF.

The chain combines TRBV20-1 with TRBJ2-1; TCRdb outputs TRBD2, but without DNA this stays unchecked. This CDR3 is 14 amino acids long. Germline CDR1 DFQATT, CDR2 SNEGSKA (reference sequence). The CDR3 region is CSALTSGDYNEQFF.

This clonotype is identified as medium-sized (0.01 to 0.1%) from frequency. V usage is TRBV27 and J usage is TRBJ2-3; TCRdb's D call, TRBD2, is unchecked because there is no DNA. Per the germline V gene, CDR1 is MNHEY and CDR2 is SMNVEV (reference sequence). This CDR3 has 18 residues. The CDR3 reads CASSPRLAGPSSTDTQYF.

The chain employs TRBV7-9 and TRBJ2-7. The germline CDR1 and CDR2 sequences are SEHNR and FQNEAQ (reference sequence). The CDR3 runs 14 residues. CDR3 residues: CASSPAGTPYEQYF.

The V gene is TRBV6-4, the J gene TRBJ2-1; TCRdb reports TRBD2, a call that lacks DNA to check it against. CDR1 and CDR2 (germline): MRHNA, SNTAGT. The CDR3 spans 16 residues. The CDR3 here is CASSSIAGESDNEQFF.

The V gene is TRBV19, the J gene TRBJ2-7; TCRdb gives TRBD1 as the D gene, but with no DNA this cannot be confirmed. CDR3 length: 14 residues. Germline CDR1 reads LNHDA; CDR2 reads SQIVND (reference sequence). The chain's CDR3 is CASSNDGGTYEQYF.